This T cell receptor beta chain was documented in a study of T cells after yellow fever vaccination. TCRdb passed the 5' RACE reads through MiXCR, listing each CDR3 protein once. The repertoire includes approximately 580,000 distinct CDR3 sequences, approximately 16% of them detected once, and about 18% sits in the top ten. Germline-derived CDR1 and CDR2 are SGHRS and YFSETQ. This CDR3 region has 14 residues. The J segment lost 4 bases and the V segment lost 7 bases, leaving 9 bases of the junction unmatched. This clonotype was counted only a few times. Its specificity is not known. Study results and caveats: Abundant clonotypes from the bulk population could contaminate FACS-sorted repertoires. Reappearance after the booster was seen for most primary-vaccination clones, at 95% to 98% CD4 and 70% to 90% CD8. Clonotypes shared by both compartments, CD4 and CD8, made up a small share.

This specimen consisted of PBMCs, obtained about 5 days after the first yellow fever vaccination. This receptor was taken from a man aged 18 to 30 who received the YFV17D yellow fever vaccine. The rearrangement uses TRBV5-1 and TRBJ1-1; 8 positions match TRBD1. CDR3 region: CASAENRGATEAFF. DNA for the CDR3: TGCGCCAGCGCAGAAAACAGGGGGGCCACTGAAGCTTTCTTT.